This passage covers 17 T cell receptor beta chains from one sample sequenced in a study of CD8+CD57+ T cells in acquired aplastic anemia. Genomic DNA, the template, was used for profiling of the TCR beta VDJ and CDR3. TCRdb fed the reads into MiXCR, producing one record per CDR3 protein. The sample holds roughly 250,000 distinct CDR3 sequences, around 43% seen once. Those patients picked for sequencing had displayed CD8+CD57+ cell expansion on flow cytometry. Sequencing input: sorted CD4+, CD8+, or CD8+CD57+ T cells (not recorded which) from PBMCs. These receptors all come from a human donor with aplastic anemia.

This clonotype was found a few times. The chain combines TRBV15 with TRBJ2-7; perhaps TRBD2 as D (7 bases). The V and J ends lost 1 base and 5 bases respectively, with 21 bases between them. CDR3 length equals 17 residues. Germline loops: CDR1 LNHNV, CDR2 YYDKDF (reference sequence). CDR3 residues: CATSRGTGTKGGHEQYF. The CDR3 DNA sequence: TGTGCCACCAGCAGAGGTACCGGGACCAAGGGGGGGCACGAGCAGTACTTC.

Note on this clonotype: A read error is likely, as this CDR3 ends without the conserved phenylalanine or tryptophan. The chain is built from TRBV2 and TRBJ1-2; 10 bases align to TRBD1. After removal of 0 bases from V and 8 bases from J, the junction contained 6 bases not matched to a gene. CDR1 is SNHLY and CDR2 is FYNNEI in the germline V gene. The CDR3 totals 15 residues. CDR3 amino acids: CASSEARQGAFGYTL. The CDR3 coding sequence is TGTGCCAGCAGTGAAGCGCGACAGGGGGCGTTCGGCTACACCCTC.

About this clonotype itself: At one end, the junction sequence differs from germline, possibly due to a read error. V and J are TRBV10-3 and TRBJ2-5; 8 bases agree with TRBD1. The CDR3 contains 13 residues. Germline loops: CDR1 ENHRY, CDR2 SYGVKD. CDR3 DNA sequence: TGTGCCAGCAGTCGGACAGGGATGGAGACCCAGTACTTC. It encodes CASSRTGMETQYF.

Turning to this clonotype: It may be a read error: a sequence one base away is much more abundant. V usage is TRBV6-5 and J usage is TRBJ2-1; TRBD1 might be the D (5 bases). This CDR3 spans 12 amino acids. Germline V lookup: CDR1 MNHEY, CDR2 SVGAGI. The CDR3 region has the DNA TGTGCCGGCAGCAGGGCGATAGTTGAGCAGTTCTTC. Its protein is CAGSRAIVEQFF.

This clonotype has a handful of counts. The chain has TRBV5-6 and TRBJ2-7; 10 bases match TRBD1. V shed 0 bases and J 7 bases; nucleotides not matched to a gene: 7. CDR1 and CDR2 from the germline V gene are SGHDT and YYEEEE. This CDR3 has 15 amino acids. The CDR3 protein is CASSLAGTGVVEQYF. CDR3 DNA sequence: TGTGCCAGCAGCTTGGCAGGGACAGGGGTCGTTGAGCAGTACTTC.

In its sample, this clonotype was seen many times. This chain uses TRBV28 with TRBJ2-5, with D uncertain. Between the trimmed V and J ends, which lost 5 bases and 4 bases, there was a span of 11 bases. Germline CDR1 is MDHEN and CDR2 is SYDVKM. The CDR3 is 13 amino acids. The CDR3 sequence: CASSLLNGETQYF. CDR3 bases: TGTGCCAGCAGTCTCCTCAACGGAGAGACCCAGTACTTC. Together with reference TRBV28 and TRBJ2-5, the CDR3 gives the full variable domain: DVKVTQSSRYLVKRTGEKVFLECVQDMDHENMFWYRQDPGLGLRLIYFSYDVKMKEKGDIPEGYSVSREKKERFSLILESASTNQTSMYLCASSLLNGETQYFGPGTRLLVL.

This clonotype was counted only a few times. The chain is built from TRBV30 and TRBJ2-7; TRBD2 agrees at 7 bases. Per germline, CDR1 GTSNPN and CDR2 SVGIG (reference sequence). The CDR3 loop spans 13 amino acids. V gave up 5 bases and J gave up 0 bases; unmatched junction bases: 4. As DNA, the CDR3 is TGTGCCTGGGGAAGCGGGATCTCCTACGAGCAGTACTTC. Its translation: CAWGSGISYEQYF. The full variable domain, its missing parts supplied by reference TRBV30 and TRBJ2-7, is SQTIHQWPATLVQPVGSPLSLECTVEGTSNPNLYWYRQAAGRGLQLLFYSVGIGQISSEVPQNLSASRPQDRQFILSSKKLLLSDSGFYLCAWGSGISYEQYFGPGTRLTVT.

The chain uses TRBV20-1 and TRBJ2-3; possibly TRBD2 for D (5 bases). This CDR3 region has 17 residues. Per the germline V gene, CDR1 is DFQATT and CDR2 is SNEGSKA (reference sequence). Between the trimmed V and J ends, which lost 4 bases and 3 bases, there was a span of 23 bases. The CDR3 loop is CSAKDPQEDEYTDTQYF. CDR3 nucleotide sequence: TGCAGTGCTAAAGATCCCCAGGAGGACGAATATACAGATACGCAGTATTTT.

The rearrangement joins TRBV7-9 to TRBJ1-4; weak D call: TRBD1 (6 bases). CDR1 and CDR2 from the germline V gene are SEHNR and FQNEAQ (reference sequence). CDR3 length: 15 residues. V was cut by 5 bases and J by 6 bases, with 16 bases left in between. The DNA for the CDR3 is TGTGCCAGCAGCCCTCAGGGACATGGAGATGAAAAACTGTTTTTT. Protein sequence: CASSPQGHGDEKLFF. Based on the CDR3 plus reference TRBV7-9 and TRBJ1-4, the full variable domain is DTGVSQNPRHKITKRGQNVTFRCDPISEHNRLYWYRQTLGQGPEFLTYFQNEAQLEKSRLLSDRFSAERPKGSFSTLEIQRTEQGDSAMYLCASSPQGHGDEKLFFGSGTQLSVL.

This clonotype has just a few counts. A clone one base away is much larger, so this may be a read error. The final CDR3 position lacks the conserved phenylalanine or tryptophan, pointing to a likely read error. The chain recombines TRBV7-9 with TRBJ2-1; D ambiguous. This CDR3 contains 12 residues. The V and J ends lost 3 bases and 5 bases respectively, with 5 bases between them. The germline V gene encodes CDR1 SEHNR and CDR2 FQNEAQ (reference sequence). CDR3 residues: CASSFTDNEQFL. The CDR3 region has the DNA TGTGCCAGCAGCTTCACCGACAATGAGCAGTTCCTC.

This CDR3 is CASSSLKEGPAFF. DNA for the CDR3: TGTGCCAGCAGCTCCCTAAAGGAGGGGCCAGCTTTCTTC. This sequence joins TRBV7-3 and TRBJ2-1; maybe TRBD2 (6 bases). The CDR3 covers 13 residues. Germline CDR1 and CDR2: SGHTA and FQGTGA. V dropped 4 bases and J dropped 16 bases, with 20 bases sitting between them.

Details on this clonotype: This may come from a read error, since a much larger clone is one base off. Lacking the conserved final phenylalanine or tryptophan, this CDR3 likely reflects a read error. The genes are TRBV12-3 or TRBV12-4 and TRBJ2-3; weak D call: TRBD2 (5 bases). V was trimmed by 5 bases and J by 10 bases, leaving 19 bases between them. This CDR3 contains 14 residues. The CDR3 DNA reads TGTGCCAGCAGTGATCGTCTTAGACGGGATGCGCAGTATTCT. The encoded protein is CASSDRLRRDAQYS.

V is TRBV19 and J is TRBJ1-2; the match to TRBD1 covers 7 bases. CDR3 length equals 14 residues. Losses at the gene ends were 1 base for V and 3 bases for J; bases not matched to a gene: 2. CDR1 is LNHDA and CDR2 is SQIVND in the germline V gene (reference sequence). The CDR3 DNA reads as TGTGCCAGTAGTATAGGTCAGGGGGACTATGGCTACACCTTC. It encodes CASSIGQGDYGYTF.

This clonotype was recorded many times. V usage is TRBV29-1 and J usage is TRBJ2-3; D not resolved. The V gene's germline CDR1 is SQVTM and CDR2 ANQGSEA. Deletions cut 4 bases from V and 4 bases from J, with 9 bases between. The CDR3 sequence is 12 residues long. CDR3 bases: TGCAGCGTTGCCCCCCGGGCAGATACGCAGTATTTT. Protein: CSVAPRADTQYF.

Concerning this clonotype: The junction differs from germline at one of its ends, possibly a read error. The CDR3 nucleotides are TGTGCCAGCAGCTTGTCTACAGGGGATTCACCCCTCCACTTT. Amino acids: CASSLSTGDSPLHF. The chain carries TRBV5-1 and TRBJ1-6; 7 positions agree with TRBD1. Germline V CDR1 and CDR2: SGHRS, YFSETQ. The CDR3 length is 14 residues.

CDR3 nucleotide sequence: TGTGCTAGTGGTTTGGTCCCCGGTTCGCGTGGCGGGAATAAATCCGAGCAGTACTTC. Translated: CASGLVPGSRGGNKSEQYF. V usage is TRBV12-5 and J usage is TRBJ2-7; D is perhaps TRBD2 (6 bases). Trimming removed 0 bases from V and 6 bases from J, with 27 bases in between. This CDR3 is built from 19 residues. Germline loops: CDR1 LGHNT, CDR2 FRNRAP. Full variable domain (remainder filled in from reference TRBV12-5 and TRBJ2-7): DARVTQTPRHKVTEMGQEVTMRCQPILGHNTVFWYRQTMMQGLELLAYFRNRAPLDDSGMPKDRFSAEMPDATLATLKIQPSEPRDSAVYFCASGLVPGSRGGNKSEQYFGPGTRLTVT.

This clonotype was recorded at least ten times. The chain uses TRBV7-9 and TRBJ2-2; D unresolved. This CDR3 comprises 12 residues. V was pared by 10 bases and J by 0 bases, with 6 bases between. Per germline, CDR1 SEHNR and CDR2 FQNEAQ (reference sequence). The CDR3, as DNA: TGTGCCATGGACCCGAACACCGGGGAGCTGTTTTTT. Protein product: CAMDPNTGELFF.